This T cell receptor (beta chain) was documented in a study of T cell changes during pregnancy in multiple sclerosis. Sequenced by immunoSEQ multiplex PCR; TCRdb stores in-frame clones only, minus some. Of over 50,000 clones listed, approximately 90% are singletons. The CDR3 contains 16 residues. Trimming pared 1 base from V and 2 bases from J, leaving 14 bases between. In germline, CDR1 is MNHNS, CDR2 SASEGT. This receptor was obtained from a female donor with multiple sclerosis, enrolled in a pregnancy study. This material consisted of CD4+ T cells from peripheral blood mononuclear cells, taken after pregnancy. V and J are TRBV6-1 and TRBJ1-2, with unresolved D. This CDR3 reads CASSEVGMGLNYGYTF. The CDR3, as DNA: TGTGCCAGCAGTGAAGTCGGGATGGGTTTAAACTATGGCTACACCTTC.